The present TCR beta chain was sequenced within a study of neoadjuvant anti-PD-1 for oral cavity cancer. Study-wide context: Around day 43, patients without progression received a fourth nivolumab dose before surgery.

Specified time point: after neoadjuvant nivolumab, at surgical resection. The CDR3 spans 13 residues. V was trimmed by 2 bases and J by 9 bases, leaving 10 bases between them. Produced via immunoSEQ multiplex PCR; TCRdb's table is partial and in-frame only. This table has about 68,000 clones, about 85% appearing once. The chain has TRBV23-1 and TRBJ2-2; tentatively, D is TRBD1 (5 bases). TRBV23-1 is recorded as an ORF, its role being uncertain. Material: PBMCs, obtained after nivolumab (anti-PD-1) treatment. This receptor was identified in a person between 40 and 85 years old with oral cavity squamous cell carcinoma. CDR3 sequence (DNA): TGCGCCAGCAGTCAAACAGGTCGGAGGGAGCTGTTTTTT. Its translation is CASSQTGRRELFF.